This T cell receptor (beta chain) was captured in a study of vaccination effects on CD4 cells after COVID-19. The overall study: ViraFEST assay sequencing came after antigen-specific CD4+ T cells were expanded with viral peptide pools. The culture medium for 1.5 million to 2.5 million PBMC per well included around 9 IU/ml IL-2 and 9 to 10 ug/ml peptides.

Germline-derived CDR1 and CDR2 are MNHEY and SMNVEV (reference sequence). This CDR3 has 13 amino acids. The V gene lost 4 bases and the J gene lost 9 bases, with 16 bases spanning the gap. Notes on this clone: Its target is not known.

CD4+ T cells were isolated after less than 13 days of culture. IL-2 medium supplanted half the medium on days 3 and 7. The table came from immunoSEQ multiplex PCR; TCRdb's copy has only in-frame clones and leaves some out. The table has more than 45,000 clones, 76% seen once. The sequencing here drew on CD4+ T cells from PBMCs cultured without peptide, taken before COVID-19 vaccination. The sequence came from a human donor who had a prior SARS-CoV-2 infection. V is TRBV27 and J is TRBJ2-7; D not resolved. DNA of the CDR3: TGTGCCAGCAGTTCCCTCCCGTACACGGCGCAGTACTTC. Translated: CASSSLPYTAQYF.